The present T cell receptor (beta chain) was sequenced within a study of spatial heterogeneity in lung cancer. Turning to the study itself: Sequences of the beta chain were consistently detected in greater numbers than alpha-chain sequences. More than eight raw reads, on average, carried each unique TCR and UMI combination. Whole-study results and caveats: Expanded tumor TCRs that were ubiquitous appeared in blood more at resection than follow-up.

Using its own MiXCR run on the 5' RACE reads, TCRdb lists one record per CDR3 protein. The sample shows roughly 70,000 distinct CDR3 sequences, roughly 15% of them seen only once. There are 14 residues in the CDR3. V lost 2 bases and J lost 3, with 10 bases in between. The time point was: sample taken at primary tumor resection. Unsorted whole RNA from tumor, nontumor lung or frozen PBMC underwent sequencing. The donors were 55 to 80 patients with non-small cell lung cancer that was early-stage and untreated. This clonotype was counted only a few times. Its specificity is unknown. This chain links TRBV12-3 or TRBV12-4 with TRBJ1-1; D is undetermined. Sequenced here: PBMCs, sampled at surgery. The clonotype originates from a male donor with early-stage non-small cell lung cancer. The CDR3 is CASSLIPPDTEAFF. CDR3 DNA: TGTGCCAGCAGTTTAATTCCCCCCGACACTGAAGCTTTCTTT.